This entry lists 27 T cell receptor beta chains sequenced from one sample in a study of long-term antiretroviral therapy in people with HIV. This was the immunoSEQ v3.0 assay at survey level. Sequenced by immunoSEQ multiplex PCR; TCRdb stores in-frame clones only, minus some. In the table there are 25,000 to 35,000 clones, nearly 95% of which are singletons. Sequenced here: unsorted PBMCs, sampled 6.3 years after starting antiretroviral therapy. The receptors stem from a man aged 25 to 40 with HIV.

The CDR3: CASSFTGQSYEQYF. The CDR3 DNA follows: TGTGCCAGCAGCTTTACAGGCCAATCCTACGAGCAGTACTTC. The chain links TRBV7-9 to TRBJ2-7, with D possibly TRBD1 on 5 matching bases. This CDR3 has 14 residues. Germline V gene data show CDR1 as SEHNR and CDR2 as FQNEAQ (reference sequence). The V and J ends lost 3 bases and 1 base respectively, with 10 bases between them.

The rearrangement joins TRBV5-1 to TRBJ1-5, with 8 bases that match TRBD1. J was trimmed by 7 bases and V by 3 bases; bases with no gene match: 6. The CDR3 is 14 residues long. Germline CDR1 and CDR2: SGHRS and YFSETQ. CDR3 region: CASSSDRGRQPQHF. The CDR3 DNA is TGCGCCAGCAGCTCCGACAGGGGAAGGCAGCCCCAGCATTTT.

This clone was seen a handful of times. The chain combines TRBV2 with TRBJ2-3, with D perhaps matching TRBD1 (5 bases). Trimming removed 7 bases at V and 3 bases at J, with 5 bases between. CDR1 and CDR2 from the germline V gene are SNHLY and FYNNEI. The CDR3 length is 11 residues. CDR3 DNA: TGTGCCAGCAAGGGGACAGATACGCAGTATTTT. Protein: CASKGTDTQYF.

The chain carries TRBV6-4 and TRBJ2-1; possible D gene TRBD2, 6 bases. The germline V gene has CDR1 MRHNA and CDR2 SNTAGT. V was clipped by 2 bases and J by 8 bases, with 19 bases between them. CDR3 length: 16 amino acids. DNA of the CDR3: TGTGCCAGCAGTGACATGGGGCGGGACCCGCGGGATGAGCAGTTCTTC. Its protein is CASSDMGRDPRDEQFF.

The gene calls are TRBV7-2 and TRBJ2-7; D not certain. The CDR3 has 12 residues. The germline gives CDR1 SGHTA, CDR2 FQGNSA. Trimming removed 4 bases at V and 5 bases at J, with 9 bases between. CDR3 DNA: TGTGCCAGCAGCTCGACCTCTAACGAGCAGTACTTC. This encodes CASSSTSNEQYF.

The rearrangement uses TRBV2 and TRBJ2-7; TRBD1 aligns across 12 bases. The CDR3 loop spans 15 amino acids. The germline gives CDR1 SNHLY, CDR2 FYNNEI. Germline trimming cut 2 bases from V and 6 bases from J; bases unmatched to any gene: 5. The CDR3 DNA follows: TGTGCCAGCAGTGAACGGGACAGGGGGCTTGTCGAGCAGTACTTC. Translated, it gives CASSERDRGLVEQYF.

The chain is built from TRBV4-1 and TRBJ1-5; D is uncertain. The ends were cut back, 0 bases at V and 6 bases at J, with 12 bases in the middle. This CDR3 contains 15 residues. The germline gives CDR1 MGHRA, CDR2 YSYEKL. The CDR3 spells CASSQEARPGQPQHF. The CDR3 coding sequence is TGCGCCAGCAGCCAAGAGGCCAGGCCCGGTCAGCCCCAGCATTTT.

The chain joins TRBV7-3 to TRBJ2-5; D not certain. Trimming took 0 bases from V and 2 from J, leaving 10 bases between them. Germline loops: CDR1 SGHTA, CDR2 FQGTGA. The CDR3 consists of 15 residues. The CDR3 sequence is CASSLTGGRQETQYF. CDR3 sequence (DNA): TGTGCCAGCAGCTTAACCGGTGGCAGACAAGAGACCCAGTACTTC.

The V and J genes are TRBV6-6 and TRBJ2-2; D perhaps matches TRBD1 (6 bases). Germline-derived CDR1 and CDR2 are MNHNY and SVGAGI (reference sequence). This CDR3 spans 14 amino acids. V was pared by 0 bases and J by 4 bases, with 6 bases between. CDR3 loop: CASSYSTGTGELFF. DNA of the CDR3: TGTGCCAGCAGTTACTCGACAGGCACCGGGGAGCTGTTTTTT.

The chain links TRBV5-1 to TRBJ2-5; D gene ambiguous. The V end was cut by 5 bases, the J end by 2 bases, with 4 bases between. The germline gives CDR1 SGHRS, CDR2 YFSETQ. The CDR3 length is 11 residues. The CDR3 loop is CASRSQETQYF. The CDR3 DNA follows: TGCGCCAGCAGATCTCAAGAGACCCAGTACTTC.

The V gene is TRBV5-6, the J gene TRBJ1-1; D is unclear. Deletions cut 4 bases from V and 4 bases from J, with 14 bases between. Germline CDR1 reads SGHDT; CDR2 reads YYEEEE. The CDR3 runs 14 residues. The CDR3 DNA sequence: TGTGCCAGCAGCACGGGGATGGGAGGCACTGAAGCTTTCTTT. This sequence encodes CASSTGMGGTEAFF.

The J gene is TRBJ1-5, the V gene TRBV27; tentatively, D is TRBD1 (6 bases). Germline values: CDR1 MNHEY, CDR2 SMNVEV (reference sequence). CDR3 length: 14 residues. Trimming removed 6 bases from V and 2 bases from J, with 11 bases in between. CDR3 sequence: CASSRRGGNQPQHF. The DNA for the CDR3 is TGTGCCAGCAGCCGCAGGGGCGGCAATCAGCCCCAGCATTTT.

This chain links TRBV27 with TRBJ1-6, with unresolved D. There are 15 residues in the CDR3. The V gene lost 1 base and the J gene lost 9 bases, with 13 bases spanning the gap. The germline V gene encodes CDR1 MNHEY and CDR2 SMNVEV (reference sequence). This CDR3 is CASSLYSVTGSPLHF. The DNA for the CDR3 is TGTGCCAGCAGTTTATATTCGGTTACGGGTTCACCCCTCCACTTT.

The CDR3, as DNA: TGTGCCAGCAGCTTAGGGGGGAGCTTCACAGAGACCCAGTACTTC. Translating gives CASSLGGSFTETQYF. The chain combines TRBV11-2 with TRBJ2-5; D is possibly TRBD1 or TRBD2 (5 bases each). Deletions cut 1 base from V and 4 bases from J, with 13 bases between. Germline V CDR1 and CDR2: SGHAT, FQNNGV. This CDR3 has 15 amino acids.

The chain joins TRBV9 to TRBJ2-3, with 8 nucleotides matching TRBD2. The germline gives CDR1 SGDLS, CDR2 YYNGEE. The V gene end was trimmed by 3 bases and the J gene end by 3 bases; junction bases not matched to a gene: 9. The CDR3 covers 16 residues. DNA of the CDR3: TGTGCCAGCAGCGAGACCGTAGCGGGGTCGACAGATACGCAGTATTTT. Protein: CASSETVAGSTDTQYF.

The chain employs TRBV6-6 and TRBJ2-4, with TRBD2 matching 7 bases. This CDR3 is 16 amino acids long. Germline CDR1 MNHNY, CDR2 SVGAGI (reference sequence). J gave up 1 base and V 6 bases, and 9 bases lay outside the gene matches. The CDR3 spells CASSPGGGWAKNIQYF. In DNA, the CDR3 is TGTGCCAGCAGCCCCGGGGGAGGGTGGGCCAAAAACATTCAGTACTTC.

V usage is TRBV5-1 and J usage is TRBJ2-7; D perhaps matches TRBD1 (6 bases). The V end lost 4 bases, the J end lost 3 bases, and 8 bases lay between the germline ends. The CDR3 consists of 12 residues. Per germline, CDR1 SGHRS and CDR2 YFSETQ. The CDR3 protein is CASSGDNYEQYF. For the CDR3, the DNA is TGCGCCAGCAGCGGGGACAACTACGAGCAGTACTTC.

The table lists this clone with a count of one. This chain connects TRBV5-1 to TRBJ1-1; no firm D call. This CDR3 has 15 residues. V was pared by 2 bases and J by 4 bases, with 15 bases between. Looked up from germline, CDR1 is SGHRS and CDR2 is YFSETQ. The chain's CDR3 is CASSLNKGHGTEAFF. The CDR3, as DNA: TGCGCCAGCAGCTTAAATAAGGGTCATGGCACTGAAGCTTTCTTT.

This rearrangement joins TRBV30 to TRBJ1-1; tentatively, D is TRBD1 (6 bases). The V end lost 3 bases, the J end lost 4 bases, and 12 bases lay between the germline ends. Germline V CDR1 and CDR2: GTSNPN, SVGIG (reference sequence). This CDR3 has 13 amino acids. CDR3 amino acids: CAWSTQGGTEAFF. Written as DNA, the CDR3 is TGTGCCTGGAGCACACAGGGTGGCACTGAAGCTTTCTTT.

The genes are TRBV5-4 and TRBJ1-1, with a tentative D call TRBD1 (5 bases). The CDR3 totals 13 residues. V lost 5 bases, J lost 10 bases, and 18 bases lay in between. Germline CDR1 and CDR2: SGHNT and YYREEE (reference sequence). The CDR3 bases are TGTGCCAGCAGACAAACCATTGGGGGGAGAGCTTTCTTT. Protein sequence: CASRQTIGGRAFF.

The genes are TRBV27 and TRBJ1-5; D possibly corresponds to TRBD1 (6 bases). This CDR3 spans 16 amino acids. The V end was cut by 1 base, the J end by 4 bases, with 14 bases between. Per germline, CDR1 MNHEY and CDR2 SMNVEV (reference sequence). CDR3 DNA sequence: TGTGCCAGCAGTTTATGGGGGGCAGATGGGAATCAGCCCCAGCATTTT. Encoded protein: CASSLWGADGNQPQHF.

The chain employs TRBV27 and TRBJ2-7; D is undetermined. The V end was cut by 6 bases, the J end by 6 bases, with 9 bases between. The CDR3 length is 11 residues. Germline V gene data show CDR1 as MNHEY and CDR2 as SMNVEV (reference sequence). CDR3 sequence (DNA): TGTGCCAGCAGACTCGGAATCGAGCAGTACTTC. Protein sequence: CASRLGIEQYF.

In DNA form, the CDR3 reads TGCAGTGGGCAGGGGTTTCAAGGCTACACCTTC. Its translation: CSGQGFQGYTF. The chain employs TRBV20-1 and TRBJ1-2; TRBD1 might be the D (6 bases). The CDR3 is made up of 11 amino acids. Germline loops: CDR1 DFQATT, CDR2 SNEGSKA (reference sequence). Trimming left V 7 bases short and J 8 bases short, with 14 bases between.

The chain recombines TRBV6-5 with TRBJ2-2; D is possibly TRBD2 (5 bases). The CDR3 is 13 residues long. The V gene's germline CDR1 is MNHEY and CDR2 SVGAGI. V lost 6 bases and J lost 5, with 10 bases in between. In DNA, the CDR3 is TGTGCCAGCAGCCTGGACTGGACCGGGGAGCTGTTTTTT. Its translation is CASSLDWTGELFF.

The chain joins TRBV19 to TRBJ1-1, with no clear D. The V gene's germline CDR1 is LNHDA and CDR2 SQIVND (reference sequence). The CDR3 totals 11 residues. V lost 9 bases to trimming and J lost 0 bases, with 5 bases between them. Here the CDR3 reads CASTLNTEAFF. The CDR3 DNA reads TGTGCCAGCACGCTGAACACTGAAGCTTTCTTT.

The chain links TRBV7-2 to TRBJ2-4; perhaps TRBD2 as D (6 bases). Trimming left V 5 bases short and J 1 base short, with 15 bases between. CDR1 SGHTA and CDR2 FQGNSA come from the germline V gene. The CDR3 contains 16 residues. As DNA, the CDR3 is TGTGCCAGCAGCCACGCGGGGCTCGTCGCCAAAAACATTCAGTACTTC. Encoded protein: CASSHAGLVAKNIQYF.

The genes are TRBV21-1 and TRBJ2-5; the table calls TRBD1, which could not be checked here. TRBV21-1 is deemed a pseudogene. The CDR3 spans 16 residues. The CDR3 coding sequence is TGTGCCAGCAGCAAATACCACCCCAGTTTACAAGAGACCCAGTACTTC. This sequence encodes CASSKYHPSLQETQYF.